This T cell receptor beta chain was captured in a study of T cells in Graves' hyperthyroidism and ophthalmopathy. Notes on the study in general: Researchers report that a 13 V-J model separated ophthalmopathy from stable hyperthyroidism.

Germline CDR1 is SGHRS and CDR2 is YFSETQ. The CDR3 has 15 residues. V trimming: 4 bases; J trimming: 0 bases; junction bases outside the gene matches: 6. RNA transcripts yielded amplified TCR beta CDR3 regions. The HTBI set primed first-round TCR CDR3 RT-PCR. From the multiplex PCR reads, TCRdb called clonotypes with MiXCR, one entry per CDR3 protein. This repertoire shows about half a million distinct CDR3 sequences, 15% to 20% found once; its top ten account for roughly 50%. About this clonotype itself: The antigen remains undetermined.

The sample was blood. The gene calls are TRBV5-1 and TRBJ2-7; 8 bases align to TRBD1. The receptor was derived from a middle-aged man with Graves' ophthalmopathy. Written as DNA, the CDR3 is TGCGCCAGCAGCCAAAGGACAGGGAGCTCCTACGAGCAGTACTTC. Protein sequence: CASSQRTGSSYEQYF.